Sequencing of this T cell receptor beta chain was carried out in a study of Ad26.COV2.S vaccination and SARS-CoV-2 variants. Study overall: Ad26.COV2.S arm of COV1001 included the donor.

The treatment here: some 20 received Ad26.COV2.S at low or high dose, single or two shots; roughly 5 received placebo; per-sample allocation not given. Samples came from day 63 after the first vaccine or placebo injection. The J segment lost 8 bases and the V segment lost 2 bases, leaving 4 bases of the junction unmatched. The CDR3 is 13 amino acids. Generated by immunoSEQ multiplex PCR, the TCRdb table keeps only in-frame clones and is missing some. The data hold about 400,000 clones, with about four fifths observed a single time. V usage is TRBV23-1 and J usage is TRBJ1-2; 8 bases are shared with TRBD1. TRBV23-1 is reported as an ORF; its role is uncertain. The sequences come from peripheral blood, collected in a trial of Ad26.COV2.S vaccine versus placebo. This TCR derives from a person between 18 and 60 years old who received the Ad26.COV2.S COVID-19 vaccine or a placebo. The CDR3 DNA sequence: TGCGCCAGCAGTCAACGACAGGGGAAAGGCTACACCTTC. Its protein is CASSQRQGKGYTF.